The 9 T cell receptor beta chains below come from one sample, sequenced in a study of T cells in localized non-small cell lung cancer. Profiled with immunoSEQ multiplex PCR; TCRdb holds only in-frame clones, not every one. The sample lists around 30,000 clones, 90% to 95% occurring once. Material: peripheral blood, obtained before any cancer treatment. The receptors shown here come from a woman aged 40 to 75 with stage I lung adenocarcinoma.

The CDR3 is CASSVPNSPLHF. Written as DNA, the CDR3 is TGTGCCAGCAGTGTCCCAAATTCACCCCTCCACTTT. The chain recombines TRBV6-1 with TRBJ1-6, with unresolved D. Looked up from germline, CDR1 is MNHNS and CDR2 is SASEGT. V was trimmed by 4 bases and J by 7 bases, leaving 5 bases between them. The CDR3 runs 12 residues.

This chain links TRBV11-3 with TRBJ1-2; TRBD1 agrees at 9 bases. Germline-derived CDR1 and CDR2 are SGHNT and YENEEA. V trimming: 5 bases; J trimming: 6 bases; junction bases outside the gene matches: 13. CDR3 length: 16 amino acids. The CDR3 here is CASSHRTGTGINGYTF. The CDR3 DNA sequence: TGTGCCAGCAGCCATAGGACCGGGACAGGGATAAATGGCTACACCTTC.

This clone showed up just once. This chain joins TRBV7-9 and TRBJ1-5, with 9 bases identical to TRBD1. This CDR3 region has 14 residues. V was pared by 5 bases and J by 4 bases, with 3 bases of the junction left unmatched. The germline V gene has CDR1 SEHNR and CDR2 FQNEAQ (reference sequence). The CDR3 DNA is TGTGCCAGCAGCCCCGGGACAGGGAATCAGCCCCAGCATTTT. Translation: CASSPGTGNQPQHF.

The V call is TRBV10-3, the J call TRBJ1-1, with D hard to call. The germline CDR1 and CDR2 sequences are ENHRY and SYGVKD. The V gene lost 0 bases and the J gene lost 5 bases, with 10 bases spanning the gap. This CDR3 has 14 residues. DNA of the CDR3: TGTGCCATCAGTGAGTCGAAGGCTCATACTGAAGCTTTCTTT. Its translation: CAISESKAHTEAFF.

This chain uses TRBV27 with TRBJ1-1, with a weak D call TRBD1 (5 bases). Trimming stripped 1 base from V and 5 bases from J, with 11 bases between. CDR1 is MNHEY, CDR2 SMNVEV, per germline (reference sequence). The CDR3 covers 14 residues. CDR3: CASSLLARETEAFF. The CDR3 bases are TGTGCCAGCAGTTTATTGGCCAGGGAGACTGAAGCTTTCTTT.

The chain has TRBV5-1 and TRBJ2-7, with 10 bases lining up with TRBD2. Germline V gene sequence: CDR1 SGHRS, CDR2 YFSETQ. The CDR3 is made up of 16 amino acids. The ends lost 0 bases at V and 0 bases at J; junction bases unmatched: 3. As DNA, the CDR3 is TGCGCCAGCAGCTTGGGGCCTAGCGGGGGCTCCTACGAGCAGTACTTC. Translated, it gives CASSLGPSGGSYEQYF.

This clone has only a few counts. The chain uses TRBV28 and TRBJ1-2; no firm D call. Looked up from germline, CDR1 is MDHEN and CDR2 is SYDVKM. There are 12 residues in the CDR3. With 6 bases removed from V and 2 bases from J, the gap between germline ends came to 7 bases. This CDR3 reads CASSTINYGYTF. In nucleotides, the CDR3 is TGTGCCAGCAGCACGATAAACTATGGCTACACCTTC.

CDR3 region: CASSVGTYQPQHF. The CDR3 nucleotides read TGTGCCAGTAGTGTCGGGACGTATCAGCCCCAGCATTTT. The J gene is TRBJ1-5, the V gene TRBV19; possibly TRBD1 for D (5 bases). CDR3 length equals 13 residues. The V gene's germline CDR1 is LNHDA and CDR2 SQIVND (reference sequence). Trimming took off 5 bases at V and 5 bases at J, with 10 bases between the two ends.

This CDR3 reads CASSLGGHPGGARADTQYF. The CDR3 bases are TGTGCCAGCAGTTTAGGAGGGCACCCGGGGGGGGCCAGGGCAGATACGCAGTATTTT. The chain combines TRBV28 with TRBJ2-3; 8 nucleotides align to TRBD2. Germline V gene data show CDR1 as MDHEN and CDR2 as SYDVKM. CDR3 size: 19 residues. Trimming cost V 2 bases and J 4 bases; bases outside gene matches: 17.